This TCR beta chain was documented in a study of shared clonotypes between healthy human individuals. Whole-study results and caveats: In this cohort, only blood was sampled, and tissue repertoires likely differ. What rarefaction showed was incomplete sorted-subset sequencing despite large depth.

This clone was observed a single time. Its target is not known. Genomic DNA of every subset was divided equally among multiple immunoSEQ plates. Produced via immunoSEQ multiplex PCR; TCRdb's table is partial and in-frame only. The table includes 2 million to 2.5 million clones, more than 85% detected once. The germline gives CDR1 MDHEN, CDR2 SYDVKM. The V segment lost 9 bases and the J segment 2 bases; nucleotides outside the gene matches: 17. This CDR3 region has 18 residues. Naive CD8 cells were CD45RO-negative, positively selected for CCR7, excluding terminally differentiated effector memory CD45RA+ cells.

The receptor was isolated from a man younger than 35 in good health. Some clones in this sample may be carry-over from other donors' samples. The V call is TRBV28, the J call TRBJ2-3; 10 bases line up with TRBD2. Sequencing used naive CD8+ T cells from PBMCs. The CDR3 DNA reads as TGTGCCAGTGCTCGTGAACTAGCGGGATCTCATAACACAGATACGCAGTATTTT. This gives the protein CASARELAGSHNTDTQYF.